This TCR beta chain is from a study of identical twins. Notes on the study in general: The presence of invariant MAIT and iNKT cells could partly confound analyses of zero-insertion sequences. Low generation-probability sequences were in excess among twin-shared out-of-frame alpha sequences.

Ten or more counts support this clonotype. Its specificity is unknown. At one of its ends the junction is not consistent with the germline gene, which may arise from a read error. Germline assignment: CDR1 SGHAT and CDR2 FQNNGV. The CDR3 is made up of 13 amino acids. TCRdb re-derived calls from the 5' RACE reads in MiXCR, one entry per CDR3 protein. The sample holds around 530,000 distinct CDR3 sequences, 15% seen once. Healthy Caucasians alone served as donors. These data were likewise used in another study, on yellow fever vaccine responses in identical twins.

Sequencing input: CD4+ T cells sorted from blood. This sequence joins TRBV11-2 and TRBJ2-5; D may be TRBD2 (6 bases). This clonotype was sampled from a woman aged 18-29 years in good health. Here the CDR3 reads CASSLGLQETQYF. DNA of the CDR3: TGCGCCAGCAGCCTGGGACTGCAAGAGACCCAGTACTTC.